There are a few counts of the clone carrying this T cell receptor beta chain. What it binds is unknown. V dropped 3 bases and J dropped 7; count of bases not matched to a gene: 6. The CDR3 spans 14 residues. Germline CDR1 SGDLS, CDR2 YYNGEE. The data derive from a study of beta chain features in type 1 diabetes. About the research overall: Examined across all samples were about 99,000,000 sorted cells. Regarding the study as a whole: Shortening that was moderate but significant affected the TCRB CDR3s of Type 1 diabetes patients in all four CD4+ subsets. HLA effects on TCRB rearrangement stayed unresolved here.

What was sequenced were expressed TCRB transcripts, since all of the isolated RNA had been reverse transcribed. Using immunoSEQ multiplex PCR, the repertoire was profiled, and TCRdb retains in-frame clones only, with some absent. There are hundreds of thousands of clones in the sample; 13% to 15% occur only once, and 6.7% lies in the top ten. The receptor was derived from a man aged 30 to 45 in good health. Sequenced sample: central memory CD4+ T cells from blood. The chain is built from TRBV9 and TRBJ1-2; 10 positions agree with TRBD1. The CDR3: CASSGDRGFGGYTF. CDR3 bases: TGTGCCAGCAGCGGGGACAGGGGATTCGGTGGCTACACCTTC.